The clone carrying this T cell receptor beta chain was observed many times. No ophthalmopathy progression within 18 months constituted stable Graves' hyperthyroidism. Any patient presenting with uncontrolled infection, other autoimmune disease, pregnancy or lactation was left out. PBMCs were sourced from approximately 9.3 ml fresh peripheral blood. Amplification of TCR beta CDR3 regions used RNA as the template. Primed by the HTBI set, a first-round RT-PCR was run on the TCR CDR3. Each CDR3 protein is one row after TCRdb ran MiXCR on the multiplex PCR reads. The sample shows 300,000 to 350,000 distinct CDR3 sequences, roughly 18% of them seen only once. The data stem from a study of T cells in Graves' hyperthyroidism and ophthalmopathy. The CDR3 length is 12 residues. CDR1 MDHEN and CDR2 SYDVKM come from the germline V gene. Deletions cut 6 bases from V and 3 bases from J, with 7 bases between.

This sequence originates from a woman in her forties or fifties with Graves' hyperthyroidism. Material for sequencing was blood. The chain has TRBV28 and TRBJ2-3; D remains ambiguous. The CDR3 protein is CASRSRTDTQYF. The CDR3 DNA reads as TGTGCCAGCAGGTCGCGGACAGATACGCAGTATTTT.